This T cell receptor (beta chain) was sequenced during a study of Graves' ophthalmopathy and Graves' hyperthyroidism. Study background: Prior to any treatment, peripheral blood was collected at the time of initial diagnosis. Study findings and constraints: The study's model predicted ophthalmopathy progression at approximately 70% sensitivity and about 72% specificity. The authors also found most expanded thyroid clonotypes above 0.001 frequency in blood.

This clonotype was detected only once. Its antigen is unknown. Losses at the gene ends were 6 bases for V and 7 bases for J; bases not matched to a gene: 5. CDR3 length equals 13 residues. Per the germline V gene, CDR1 is SGHAT and CDR2 is FQDESV (reference sequence). Investigators amplified TCR beta CDR3 regions from RNA transcripts. The first round was an RT-PCR with HTBI primers, and the second round was a multiplex PCR. TCRdb ran MiXCR on the multiplex PCR reads and lists one entry per CDR3 protein. The sample holds 200,000 to 250,000 distinct CDR3 sequences, roughly 21% seen once. This sequence originates from a woman aged 45-65 years with Graves' ophthalmopathy. This chain links TRBV11-1 with TRBJ1-5; 8 bases match TRBD1. Sequencing was carried out using peripheral blood. The CDR3 bases are TGTGCCAGCAGTGTCAGGGGGCAACAGCCCCAGCATTTT. It encodes CASSVRGQQPQHF.